A single sample gave rise to the 8 T cell receptor beta chains below, sequenced in a study of OX40 agonist ivuxolimab in advanced cancers. This table comes from immunoSEQ multiplex PCR, and its TCRdb copy is limited to in-frame clones, with some not included. The sample has roughly 15,000 clones; just under 80% are singletons. The material was CD4+ or CD8+ T cells sorted from blood, obtained in a trial of the OX40 agonist ivuxolimab. These TCRs come from an adult with an advanced solid tumor such as melanoma, head and neck, liver or kidney cancer.

This clone came up a few times. The chain has TRBV5-5 and TRBJ1-5; D remains ambiguous. The CDR3 has 14 residues. V lost 2 bases, J lost 3 bases, and 9 bases lay in between. Germline lookup yields CDR1 SGHKS and CDR2 YYEKEE (reference sequence). The CDR3 DNA sequence: TGTGCCAGCAGCTTCAAAGGAAACAATCAGCCCCAGCATTTT. Protein sequence: CASSFKGNNQPQHF.

The chain carries TRBV4-1 and TRBJ1-1; D is possibly TRBD1 (5 bases). The CDR3 has 14 residues. The V gene's germline CDR1 is MGHRA and CDR2 YSYEKL. The V gene lost 6 bases and the J gene lost 0 bases, with 11 bases spanning the gap. For the CDR3, the DNA is TGCGCCAGCAGGGAAGAGGGGTTGAACACTGAAGCTTTCTTT. It codes for CASREEGLNTEAFF.

The rearrangement joins TRBV7-2 to TRBJ1-4; D unclear. This CDR3 is 13 amino acids long. From germline, CDR1 is SGHTA and CDR2 FQGNSA. Trimming stripped 4 bases from V and 3 bases from J, with 6 bases between. CDR3: CASSYVPNEKLFF. CDR3 DNA sequence: TGTGCCAGCAGCTACGTGCCTAATGAAAAACTGTTTTTT.

This chain links TRBV20-1 with TRBJ2-5; D not resolved. The CDR3 runs to 11 residues. Per germline, CDR1 DFQATT and CDR2 SNEGSKA (reference sequence). V lost 0 bases and J 4 bases, leaving 3 bases between the germline ends. In nucleotides, the CDR3 is TGCAGTGCTAGAGAGGGAGAGACCCAGTACTTC. This codes for CSAREGETQYF.

The chain recombines TRBV30 with TRBJ2-7; TRBD1 agrees at 9 bases. V shed 3 bases, J shed 0 bases, and the junction held 9 bases outside the gene matches. CDR3 length equals 16 residues. Germline loops: CDR1 GTSNPN, CDR2 SVGIG (reference sequence). DNA for the CDR3: TGTGCCTGGAGGGTAGGGGGGACAGGGAACTCCTACGAGCAGTACTTC. Residues: CAWRVGGTGNSYEQYF.

The chain recombines TRBV6-6 with TRBJ2-7; 10 bases agree with TRBD1. The J segment lost 4 bases and the V segment lost 5 bases, leaving 5 bases of the junction unmatched. Germline assignment: CDR1 MNHNY and CDR2 SVGAGI (reference sequence). CDR3 size: 14 residues. The CDR3 region is CASSPDRGRYEQYF. CDR3 sequence (DNA): TGTGCCAGCAGTCCCGACAGGGGGCGGTACGAGCAGTACTTC.

This clone is medium-sized (0.01 to 0.1%) by share. The rearrangement joins TRBV7-3 to TRBJ2-1; perhaps TRBD2 as D (6 bases). The CDR3 loop spans 16 amino acids. Looked up from germline, CDR1 is SGHTA and CDR2 is FQGTGA. V lost 5 bases and J lost 6, with 20 bases in between. Here the CDR3 reads CASSPRLAETGNEQFF. As DNA, the CDR3 is TGTGCCAGCAGCCCTAGATTAGCGGAAACCGGCAATGAGCAGTTCTTC.

The genes are TRBV4-1 and TRBJ2-7; TRBD1 agrees at 9 bases. Germline V gives CDR1 MGHRA, CDR2 YSYEKL. V shed 4 bases, J shed 4 bases, and the junction held 5 bases outside the gene matches. The CDR3 covers 14 residues. The CDR3: CASSPGQGAYEQYF. CDR3 sequence (DNA): TGCGCCAGCAGCCCGGGACAGGGTGCGTACGAGCAGTACTTC.